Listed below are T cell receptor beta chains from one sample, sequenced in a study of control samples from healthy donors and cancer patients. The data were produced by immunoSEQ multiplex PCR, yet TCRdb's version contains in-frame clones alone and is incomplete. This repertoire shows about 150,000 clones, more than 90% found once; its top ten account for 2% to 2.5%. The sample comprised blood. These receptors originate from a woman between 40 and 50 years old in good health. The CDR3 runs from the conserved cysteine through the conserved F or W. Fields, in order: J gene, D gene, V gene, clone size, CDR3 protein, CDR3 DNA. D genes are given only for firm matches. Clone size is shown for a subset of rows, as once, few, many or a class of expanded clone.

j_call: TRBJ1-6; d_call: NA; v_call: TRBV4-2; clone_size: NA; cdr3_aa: CASSQGWDKVSPLHF; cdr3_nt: TGTGCCAGCAGCCAAGGTTGGGATAAGGTTTCACCCCTCCACTTT
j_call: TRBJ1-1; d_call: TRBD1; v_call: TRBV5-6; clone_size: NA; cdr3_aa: CASSPGGGDRATEAFF; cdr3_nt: TGTGCCAGCAGCCCGGGAGGGGGCGACAGGGCAACTGAAGCTTTCTTT
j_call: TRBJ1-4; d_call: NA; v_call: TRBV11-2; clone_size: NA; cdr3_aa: CARCYRSETNEKLFF; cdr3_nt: TGTGCCAGGTGCTACAGATCTGAAACTAATGAAAAACTGTTTTTT
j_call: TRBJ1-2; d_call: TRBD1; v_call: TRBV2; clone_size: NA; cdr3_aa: CASKRGLGGYTF; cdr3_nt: TGTGCCAGCAAGAGGGGGCTTGGAGGCTACACCTTC
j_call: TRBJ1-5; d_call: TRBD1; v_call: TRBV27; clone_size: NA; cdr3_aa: CASGRGMGGSQPQHF; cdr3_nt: TGTGCCAGCGGCAGGGGGATGGGGGGGAGTCAGCCCCAGCATTTT
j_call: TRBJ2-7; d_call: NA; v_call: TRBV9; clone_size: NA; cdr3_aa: CASSGSNEQYF; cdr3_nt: TGTGCCAGCAGCGGTTCCAACGAGCAGTACTTC
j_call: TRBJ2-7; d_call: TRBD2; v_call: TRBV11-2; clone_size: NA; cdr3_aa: CASSLDPLGSGGSHSYEQYF; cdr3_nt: TGTGCCAGCAGCTTAGACCCCTTGGGTAGCGGGGGGTCCCACTCCTACGAGCAGTACTTC
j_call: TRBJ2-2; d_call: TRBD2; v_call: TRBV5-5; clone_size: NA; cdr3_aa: CASSFGLAGRTGELFF; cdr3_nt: TGTGCCAGCAGCTTTGGACTAGCGGGGAGGACCGGGGAGCTGTTTTTT
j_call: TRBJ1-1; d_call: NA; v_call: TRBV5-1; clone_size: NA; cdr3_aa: CASSLQGVPEAFF; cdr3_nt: TGCGCCAGCAGCTTGCAGGGTGTCCCTGAAGCTTTCTTT
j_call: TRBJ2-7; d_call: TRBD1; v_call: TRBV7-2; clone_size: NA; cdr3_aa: CASSLRSTGSFYEQYF; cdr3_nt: TGTGCCAGCAGCTTAAGATCGACAGGGTCCTTCTACGAGCAGTACTTC
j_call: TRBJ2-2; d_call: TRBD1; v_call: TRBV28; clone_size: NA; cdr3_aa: CASSSGTGRTGELFF; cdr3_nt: TGTGCCAGCAGTTCCGGGACAGGGCGTACCGGGGAGCTGTTTTTT
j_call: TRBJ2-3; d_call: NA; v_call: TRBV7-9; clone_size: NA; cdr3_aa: CASSLLDTQYF; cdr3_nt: TGTGCCAGCAGCTTATTAGATACGCAGTATTTT
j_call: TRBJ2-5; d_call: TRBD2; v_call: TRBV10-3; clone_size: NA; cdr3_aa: CAIRPGLAGHPTQYF; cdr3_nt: TGTGCCATCAGGCCGGGACTAGCGGGGCACCCTACCCAGTACTTC
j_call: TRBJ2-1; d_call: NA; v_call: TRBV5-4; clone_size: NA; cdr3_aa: CASSLYRGEQFF; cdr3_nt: TGTGCCAGCAGCCTCTACCGAGGTGAGCAGTTCTTC
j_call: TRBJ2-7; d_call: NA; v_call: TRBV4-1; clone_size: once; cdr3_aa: CASSQETTYEQYF; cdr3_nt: TGCGCCAGCAGCCAAGAAACCACCTACGAGCAGTACTTC
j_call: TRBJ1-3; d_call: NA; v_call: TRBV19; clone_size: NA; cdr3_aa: CASSTAGISGNTIYF; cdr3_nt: TGTGCCAGTAGTACGGCGGGGATCTCTGGAAACACCATATATTTT
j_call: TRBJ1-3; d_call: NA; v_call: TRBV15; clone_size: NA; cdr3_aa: CATSKDERGYTIYF; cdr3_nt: TGTGCCACCAGCAAAGATGAAAGGGGGTACACCATATATTTT
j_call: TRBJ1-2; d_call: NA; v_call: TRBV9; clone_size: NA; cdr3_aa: CASSPRGDYGYTF; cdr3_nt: TGTGCCAGCAGTCCACGGGGGGACTATGGCTACACCTTC
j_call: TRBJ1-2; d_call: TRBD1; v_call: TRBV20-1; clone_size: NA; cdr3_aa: CSATGQGADTF; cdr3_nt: TGCAGTGCTACTGGACAGGGGGCCGACACCTTC
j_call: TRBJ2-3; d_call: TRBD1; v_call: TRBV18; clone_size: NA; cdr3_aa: CASSLIGQGTDTQYF; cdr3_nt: TGTGCCAGCTCTCTAATTGGACAGGGCACAGATACGCAGTATTTT
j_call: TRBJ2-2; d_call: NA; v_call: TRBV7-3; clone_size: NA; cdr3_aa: CASSAGKNTGELFF; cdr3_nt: TGTGCCAGCAGCGCCGGCAAGAACACCGGGGAGCTGTTTTTT
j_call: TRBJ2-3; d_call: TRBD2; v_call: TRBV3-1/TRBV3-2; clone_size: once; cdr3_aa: CASSQGTSGGFFSTDTQYF; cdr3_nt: TGTGCCAGCAGCCAAGGCACTAGCGGGGGGTTCTTTAGCACAGATACGCAGTATTTT
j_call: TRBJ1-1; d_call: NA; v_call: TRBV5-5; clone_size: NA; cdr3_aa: CASSGRAGAGAEAFF; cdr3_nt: TGTGCCAGCAGTGGCCGGGCGGGGGCCGGGGCTGAAGCTTTCTTT
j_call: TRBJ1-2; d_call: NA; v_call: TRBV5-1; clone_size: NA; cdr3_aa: CASSLWAGGYTF; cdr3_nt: TGCGCCAGCAGCTTGTGGGCAGGGGGCTACACCTTC
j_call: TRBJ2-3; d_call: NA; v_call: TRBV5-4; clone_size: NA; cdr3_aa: CASSSRGGDTQYF; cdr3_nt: TGTGCCAGCAGCTCGAGGGGGGGAGATACGCAGTATTTT
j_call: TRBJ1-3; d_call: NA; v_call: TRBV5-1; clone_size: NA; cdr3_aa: CASGPGSGSGNTIYF; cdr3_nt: TGCGCCAGCGGGCCGGGCTCAGGCTCTGGAAACACCATATATTTT
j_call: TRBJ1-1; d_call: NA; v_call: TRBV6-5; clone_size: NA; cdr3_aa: CASRYREFGTEAFF; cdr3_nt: TGTGCCAGCAGGTACAGGGAATTCGGCACTGAAGCTTTCTTT
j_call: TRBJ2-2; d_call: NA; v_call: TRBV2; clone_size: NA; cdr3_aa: CASSESAAGELFF; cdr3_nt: TGTGCCAGCAGTGAATCTGCGGCCGGGGAGCTGTTTTTT
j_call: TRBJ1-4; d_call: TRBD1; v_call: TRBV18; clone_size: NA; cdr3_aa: CADRVLATNEKLFF; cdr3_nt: TGTGCCGACAGGGTCCTTGCAACTAATGAAAAACTGTTTTTT